This TCR beta chain was found in a study of blood T cell repertoires in COVID-19. Study overall: Samples representing acute and convalescent COVID-19 were sourced from the United States, Italy and Spain. In each case, the material was cDNA or gDNA derived from T cells, B-cell-depleted T cells, or PBMCs.

V lost 0 bases to trimming and J lost 4 bases, with 12 bases between them. The CDR3 has 15 amino acids. Germline V CDR1 and CDR2: LNHDA, SQIVND (reference sequence). One Seattle source followed patients from active infection through their disease course. Study processing details: It was from reference gene primer amplification that nucleated cell counts were estimated. Sequencing was performed with immunoSEQ multiplex PCR; in TCRdb, only in-frame clones are kept and a portion is missing. V and J calls and clone size are as listed in that table; D and trimming were resolved from the DNA. The sample shows about 69,000 clones, approximately 83% of them seen only once.

The clonotype comes from a man aged 35 to 55 with COVID-19, enrolled during active disease. The sequenced material came from peripheral blood. The chain employs TRBV19 and TRBJ1-2, with D maybe TRBD1 (5 bases). The chain's CDR3 is CASSIEADTSYGYTF. The CDR3 region has the DNA TGTGCCAGTAGTATAGAGGCGGACACCAGCTATGGCTACACCTTC. Combining the CDR3 with reference TRBV19 and TRBJ1-2 gives the whole variable domain DGGITQSPKYLFRKEGQNVTLSCEQNLNHDAMYWYRQDPGQGLRLIYYSQIVNDFQKGDIAEGYSVSREKKESFPLTVTSAQKNPTAFYLCASSIEADTSYGYTFGSGTRLTVV.